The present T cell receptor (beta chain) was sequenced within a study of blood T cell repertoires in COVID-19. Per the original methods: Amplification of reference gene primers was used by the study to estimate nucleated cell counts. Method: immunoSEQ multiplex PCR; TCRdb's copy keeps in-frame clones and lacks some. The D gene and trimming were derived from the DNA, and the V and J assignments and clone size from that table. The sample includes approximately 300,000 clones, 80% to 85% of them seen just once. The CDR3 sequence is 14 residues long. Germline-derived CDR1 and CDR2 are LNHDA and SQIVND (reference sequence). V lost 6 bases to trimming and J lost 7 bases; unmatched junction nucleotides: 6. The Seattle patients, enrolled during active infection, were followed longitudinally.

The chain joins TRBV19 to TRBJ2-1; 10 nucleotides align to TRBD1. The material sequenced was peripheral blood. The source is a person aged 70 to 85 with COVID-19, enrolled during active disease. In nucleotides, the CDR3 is TGTGCCAGTAGCGCCGGGACAGGGGTGAATGAGCAGTTCTTC. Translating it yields CASSAGTGVNEQFF.